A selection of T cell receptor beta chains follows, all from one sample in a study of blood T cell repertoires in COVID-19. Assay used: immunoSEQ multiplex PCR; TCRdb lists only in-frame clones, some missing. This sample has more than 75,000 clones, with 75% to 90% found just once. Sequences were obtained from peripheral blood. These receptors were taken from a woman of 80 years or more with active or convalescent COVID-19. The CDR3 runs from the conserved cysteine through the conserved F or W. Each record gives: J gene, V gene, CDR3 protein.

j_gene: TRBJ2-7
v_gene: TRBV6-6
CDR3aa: CAAGGSNYEQYF

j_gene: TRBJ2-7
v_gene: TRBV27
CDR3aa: CASSLSGTVGSRGYF

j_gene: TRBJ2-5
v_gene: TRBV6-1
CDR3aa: CASSERRARQETQYF

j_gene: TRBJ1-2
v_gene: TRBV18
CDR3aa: CASSPDTGGGYTF

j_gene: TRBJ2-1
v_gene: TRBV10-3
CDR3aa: CAITKDREGNEQFF

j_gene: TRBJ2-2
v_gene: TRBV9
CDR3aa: CASSASGGLNTGELFF

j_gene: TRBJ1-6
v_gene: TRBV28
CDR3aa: CASRGGRNSPLHF

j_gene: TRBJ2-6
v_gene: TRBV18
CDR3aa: CASSSGLSGANVLTF

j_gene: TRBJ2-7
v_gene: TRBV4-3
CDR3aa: CASSQTGIDEQYF

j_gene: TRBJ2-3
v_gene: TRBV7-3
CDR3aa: CASSPRYAVF

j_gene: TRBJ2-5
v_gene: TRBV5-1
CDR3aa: CASKRGGLQETQYF

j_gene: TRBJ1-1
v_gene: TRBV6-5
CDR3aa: CASRGTGGNTEAFF

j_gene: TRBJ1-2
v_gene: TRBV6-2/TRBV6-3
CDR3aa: CASSYPEAGSHGYTF

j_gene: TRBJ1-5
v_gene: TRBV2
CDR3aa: CASSEAAQGQPQHF

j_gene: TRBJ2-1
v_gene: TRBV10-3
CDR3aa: CAIGSGGGSYNEQFF

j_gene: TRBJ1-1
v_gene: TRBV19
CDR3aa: CASGRGYTEAFF

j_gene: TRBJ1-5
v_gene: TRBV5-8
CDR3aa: CASSLLLVSGTNQPQHF

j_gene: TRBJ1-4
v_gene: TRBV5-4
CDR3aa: CASSLPVPATNEKLFF

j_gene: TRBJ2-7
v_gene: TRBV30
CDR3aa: CAWSGAGAGEQYF

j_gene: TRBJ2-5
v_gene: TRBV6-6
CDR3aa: CASSGTSGPETQYF

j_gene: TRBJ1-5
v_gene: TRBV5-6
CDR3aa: CASSLTGDSNQPQHF

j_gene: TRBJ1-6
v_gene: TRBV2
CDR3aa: CASSYRGNNSPLHF

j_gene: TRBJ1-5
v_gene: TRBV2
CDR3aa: CASSTQGALGQPQHF